The present T cell receptor (beta chain) was sequenced within a study of blood T cell repertoires in COVID-19. This clone was recorded only once. The data were produced by immunoSEQ multiplex PCR, yet TCRdb's version contains in-frame clones alone and is incomplete. The sample gives a few hundred thousand clones, just under 85% of which show up once; about 1.3% is in the top ten. Trimming removed 5 bases from V and 2 bases from J; junction bases left unmatched: 5. CDR3 length: 15 residues. Per the germline V gene, CDR1 is KGHSH and CDR2 is LQKENI. In terms of age and location, participants ranged from about 18 to 95 years and lived in about two dozen US areas.

V gene TRBV18 combines with J gene TRBJ2-5, with 10 positions matching TRBD2. The receptor was isolated from a woman in her thirties or forties with acute COVID-19. The specimen sequenced was PBMCs or T cells enriched from blood (not recorded which). This chain's CDR3 is CASSGTSDPQETQYF. The CDR3 nucleotides read TGTGCCAGCTCAGGGACTAGCGATCCTCAAGAGACCCAGTACTTC.